The present TCR beta chain was sequenced within a study of blood T cell repertoires in COVID-19. As for the study in general: The study drew acute and convalescent COVID-19 samples from the United States, Italy and Spain.

Germline loops: CDR1 MNHNS, CDR2 SASEGT. The CDR3 contains 12 residues. Trimming left V 3 bases short and J 5 bases short, with 7 bases between. How the authors handled the data: By means of reference gene primer amplification, nucleated cell counts were estimated. Data came from immunoSEQ multiplex PCR; TCRdb stores just in-frame clones and leaves some out. For V, J and clone size, that table is used; D and trimming come from the DNA. The sample lists about 230,000 clones; approximately 80% were seen once. This clone appeared once. Other DNA sequences of this sample code for an identical CDR3. The TCR sequence derives from a man aged 40-49 years with acute or convalescent COVID-19. Sequenced input: peripheral blood. J is TRBJ2-5 and V is TRBV6-1, with a weak D call TRBD1 (5 bases). This CDR3 reads CASSEYRETQYF. CDR3 bases: TGTGCCAGCAGTGAGTACAGGGAGACCCAGTACTTC.